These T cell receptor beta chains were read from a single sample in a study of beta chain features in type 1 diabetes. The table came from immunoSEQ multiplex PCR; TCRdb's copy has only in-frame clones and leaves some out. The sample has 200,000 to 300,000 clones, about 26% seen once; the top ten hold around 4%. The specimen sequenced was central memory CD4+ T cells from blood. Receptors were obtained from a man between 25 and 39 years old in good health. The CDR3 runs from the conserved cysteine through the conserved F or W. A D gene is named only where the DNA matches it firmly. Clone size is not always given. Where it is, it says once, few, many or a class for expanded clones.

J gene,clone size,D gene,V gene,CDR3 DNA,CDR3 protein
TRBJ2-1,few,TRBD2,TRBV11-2,TGTGCCAGCAGCAGAACCGGGACTAGCGGGGGGAATGAGCAGTTCTTC,CASSRTGTSGGNEQFF
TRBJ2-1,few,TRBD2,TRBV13,TGTGCCAGCAGCTTAGGAGGGCTAGCGGGATCCTCCTCCTACAATGAGCAGTTCTTC,CASSLGGLAGSSSYNEQFF
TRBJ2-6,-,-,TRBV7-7,TGTGCCAGCAGCTCGAGGGCCGCTGGCTCTGGGGCCAACGTCCTGACTTTC,CASSSRAAGSGANVLTF
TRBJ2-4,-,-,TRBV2,TGTGCCAGCAGTGAATCCCCCGTTAGCGGAAACATTCAGTACTTC,CASSESPVSGNIQYF
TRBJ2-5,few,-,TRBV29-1,TGCAGCGTTTACAGGGTGACAGAGACCCAGTACTTC,CSVYRVTETQYF
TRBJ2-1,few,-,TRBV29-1,TGCAGCGTTGTTAGGATGTGGGAGAGTAATGAGCAGTTCTTC,CSVVRMWESNEQFF
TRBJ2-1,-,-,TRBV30,TGTGCCTGGAGGTGGTCTCTGGGGGACAATGAGCAGTTCTTC,CAWRWSLGDNEQFF
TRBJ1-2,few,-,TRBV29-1,TGCAGCGTTGAGTCCGGGGGCTATGGCTACACCTTC,CSVESGGYGYTF
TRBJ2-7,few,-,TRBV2,TGTGCCAGCAGTGAAGGGCAGGCCAGGGAGAACGAGCAGTACTTC,CASSEGQARENEQYF
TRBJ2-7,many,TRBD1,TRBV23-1,TGCGCCAGCAGGGACAGGGTCTCCTACGAGCAGTACTTC,CASRDRVSYEQYF
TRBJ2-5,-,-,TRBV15,TGTGCCACCAGCAGAGACCCCAACTCGGAGACCCAGTACTTC,CATSRDPNSETQYF
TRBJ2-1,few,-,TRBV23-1,TGCGCCAGCATCCCACAAGGCCAGGGGACCCGCCCACTTAACAATGAGCAGTTCTTC,CASIPQGQGTRPLNNEQFF
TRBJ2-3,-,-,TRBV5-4,TGTGCCAGCAGCTATAAGGGACTCTACACAGATACGCAGTATTTT,CASSYKGLYTDTQYF
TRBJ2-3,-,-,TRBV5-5,TGTGCCAGCAGCCTCCGGGACAGCACAGATACGCAGTATTTT,CASSLRDSTDTQYF
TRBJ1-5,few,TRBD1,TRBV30,TGTGCCTGGAGTAAGGGACAGGCAAGCAATCAGCCCCAGCATTTT,CAWSKGQASNQPQHF
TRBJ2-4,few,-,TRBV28,TGTGCCAGCAGTTTAATGACGGCAGGTGTCGGTAACATTCAGTACTTC,CASSLMTAGVGNIQYF
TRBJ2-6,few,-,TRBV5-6,TGTGCCAGCAGCCCAAGGACAGACGGTGGGGCCAACGTCCTGACTTTC,CASSPRTDGGANVLTF
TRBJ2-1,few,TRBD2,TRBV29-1,TGCAGCGTCAAAATTCGGGCTAGCGGGAGCCACAATGAGCAGTTCTTC,CSVKIRASGSHNEQFF
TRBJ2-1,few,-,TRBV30,TGTGCCTGGAGTACGGGCCCCCCACTTTACAATGAGCAGTTCTTC,CAWSTGPPLYNEQFF
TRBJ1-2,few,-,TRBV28,TGTGCCAGCAGCCCCGGGGGAACCGATACCAACTATGGCTACACCTTC,CASSPGGTDTNYGYTF
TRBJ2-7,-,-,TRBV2,TGTGCCAGCAGTGATGAAAGTTTTGCCTACGAGCAGTACTTC,CASSDESFAYEQYF
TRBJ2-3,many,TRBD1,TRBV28,TGTGCCAGCAGAGGGACAGGCCGAGATACGCAGTATTTT,CASRGTGRDTQYF
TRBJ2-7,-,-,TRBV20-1,TGCAGTGCTCTGGACCCCTACGAGCAGTACTTC,CSALDPYEQYF
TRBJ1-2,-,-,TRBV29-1,TGCAGCGCAGGGGATACGAACTATGGCTACACCTTC,CSAGDTNYGYTF
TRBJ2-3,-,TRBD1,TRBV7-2,TGTGCCAGCAGCCCTCACGGACAGGGGATAGATACGCAGTATTTT,CASSPHGQGIDTQYF
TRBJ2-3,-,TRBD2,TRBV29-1,TGCAGCGTTTACCGAGCGGGAGGGGACACAGATACGCAGTATTTT,CSVYRAGGDTDTQYF
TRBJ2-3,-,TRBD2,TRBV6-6,TGTGCCAGCAGCACTAGCGGGAGCACAGATACGCAGTATTTT,CASSTSGSTDTQYF
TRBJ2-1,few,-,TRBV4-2,TGTGCCAGCAGCGTGGACCTAAGCTCCTACAATGAGCAGTTCTTC,CASSVDLSSYNEQFF
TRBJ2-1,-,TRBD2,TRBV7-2,TGTGCCAGCAGCTTCGTAGCGGGAGGCCAAGGAGCTGAGCAGTTCTTC,CASSFVAGGQGAEQFF
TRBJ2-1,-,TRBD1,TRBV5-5,TGTGCCAGCAACTCACAGGGGGCCCGCTCCTACAATGAGCAGTTCTTC,CASNSQGARSYNEQFF
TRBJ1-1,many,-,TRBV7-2,TGTGCCAGCAGCCCTCGGACAACAGGATACACTGAAGCTTTCTTT,CASSPRTTGYTEAFF
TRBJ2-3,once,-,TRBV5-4,TGTGCCAGCAGCCCGGCTGGGGAGACAGATACGCAGTATTTT,CASSPAGETDTQYF
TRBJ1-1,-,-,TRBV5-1,TGCGCCAGCAGCCGAGATACCATGAACACTGAAGCTTTCTTT,CASSRDTMNTEAFF
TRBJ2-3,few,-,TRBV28,TGTGCCAGCAGTGACCCTCTAGGTCTCACAGATACGCAGTATTTT,CASSDPLGLTDTQYF
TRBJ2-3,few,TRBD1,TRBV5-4,TGTGCCAGCAGCCCGTGGACAGGGGGGCTACGTGGTACGCAGTATTTT,CASSPWTGGLRGTQYF
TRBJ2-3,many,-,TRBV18,TGTGCCAGCTCACAACAGAGCACAGATACGCAGTATTTT,CASSQQSTDTQYF
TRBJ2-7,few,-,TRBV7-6,TGTGCCAGCACCCAACAGACAGGATCCTACGAGCAGTACTTC,CASTQQTGSYEQYF
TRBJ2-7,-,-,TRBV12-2,TGTGCACCGACGGGGCGCATCCCCCCCCAGTCCTACGAGCAGTACTTC,CAPTGRIPPQSYEQYF
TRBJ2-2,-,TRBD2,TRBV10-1,TGCGCCAGCAAGGCTAGCGGGGCCCTCACCAACACCGGGGAGCTGTTTTTT,CASKASGALTNTGELFF
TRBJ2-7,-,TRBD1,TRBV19,TGTGCCAGTAGTCAAATCGGGACAGGGTCCGAGCAGTACTTC,CASSQIGTGSEQYF
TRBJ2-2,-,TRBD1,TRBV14,TGTGCCAGCGGCCGGACAGGGAAGCTGTTTTTT,CASGRTGKLFF
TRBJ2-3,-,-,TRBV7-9,TGTGCCAGCACGGCGGGGGCATGGGATACGCAGTATTTT,CASTAGAWDTQYF
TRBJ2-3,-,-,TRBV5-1,TGCGCCAGCAGCTATGACAGGCCAGATACGCAGTATTTT,CASSYDRPDTQYF
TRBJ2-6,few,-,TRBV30,TGTGCCTGGAGTGGTTCCTCTGGGGCCAACGTCCTGACTTTC,CAWSGSSGANVLTF
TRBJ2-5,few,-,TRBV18,TGTGCCAGCTCACCCGGCCAAGAGACCCAGTACTTC,CASSPGQETQYF
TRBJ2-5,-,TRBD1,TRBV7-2,TGTGCCAGCAGCTTTGGACAGGAGCAAGAGACCCAGTACTTC,CASSFGQEQETQYF
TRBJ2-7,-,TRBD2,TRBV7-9,TGTGCCAGCAGCTTAGTCTCTAGCGGGAGGGCCCGCGAGCAGTACTTC,CASSLVSSGRAREQYF
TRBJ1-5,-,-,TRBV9,TGTGCCAGCAGCGTCGGATGGGGTAGCAATCAGCCCCAGCATTTT,CASSVGWGSNQPQHF
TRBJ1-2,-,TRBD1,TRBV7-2,TGTGCCAGCAGCTTATCACAGGGGGACTATGGCTACACCTTC,CASSLSQGDYGYTF
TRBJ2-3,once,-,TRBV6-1,TGTGCCAGCAGTGAAGCGCGATCTGGGGAGTATTTT,CASSEARSGEYF
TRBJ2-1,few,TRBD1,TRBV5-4,TGTGCCAGCAGCTCGTCCCAGGGGGCGTCCTACAATGAGCAGTTCTTC,CASSSSQGASYNEQFF
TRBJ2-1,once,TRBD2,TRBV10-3,TGTGCCATCAGCGGGACTAGCGGTGATTCCTACAATGAGCAGTTCTTC,CAISGTSGDSYNEQFF
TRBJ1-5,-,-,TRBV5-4,TGTGCCAGCAGCATGGACGGTTATAGCAATCAGCCCCAGCATTTT,CASSMDGYSNQPQHF
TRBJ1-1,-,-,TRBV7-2,TGTGCCAGCAGCCCAGGACTGAACACTGAAGCTTTCTTT,CASSPGLNTEAFF
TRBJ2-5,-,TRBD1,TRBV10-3,TGTGCCATCAGGGACTCAGGGGGCGGAAAAGAGACCCAGTACTTC,CAIRDSGGGKETQYF
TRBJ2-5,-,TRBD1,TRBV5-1,TGCGCCAGCAGCTTGCAGGGGGCGAAACAAGAGACCCAGTACTTC,CASSLQGAKQETQYF
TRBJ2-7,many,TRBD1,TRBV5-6,TGTGCCAGCAGCTCCTCTGACAGGGGAAACCACGAGCAGTACTTC,CASSSSDRGNHEQYF
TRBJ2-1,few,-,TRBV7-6,TGTGCCAGCAGCAGGAATACCGGACACCGCAATGAGCAGTTCTTC,CASSRNTGHRNEQFF
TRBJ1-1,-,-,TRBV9,TGTGCCAGCAGCGTATCAACGTGGGACACTGAAGCTTTCTTT,CASSVSTWDTEAFF